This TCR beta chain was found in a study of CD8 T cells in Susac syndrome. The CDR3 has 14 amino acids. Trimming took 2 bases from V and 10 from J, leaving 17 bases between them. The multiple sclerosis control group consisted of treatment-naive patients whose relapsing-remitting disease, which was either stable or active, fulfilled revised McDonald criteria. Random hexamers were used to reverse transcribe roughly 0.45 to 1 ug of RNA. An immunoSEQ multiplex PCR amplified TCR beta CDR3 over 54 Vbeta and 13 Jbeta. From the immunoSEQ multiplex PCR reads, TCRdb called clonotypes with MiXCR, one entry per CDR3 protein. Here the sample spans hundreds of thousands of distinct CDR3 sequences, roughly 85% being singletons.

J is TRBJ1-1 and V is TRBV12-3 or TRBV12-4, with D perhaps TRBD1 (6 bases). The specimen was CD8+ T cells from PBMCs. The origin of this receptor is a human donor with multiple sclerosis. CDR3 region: CASSLPEGGSLAFF. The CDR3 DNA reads TGTGCCAGCAGTTTACCGGAGGGGGGAAGCCTAGCTTTCTTT.